The rows below give T cell receptor beta chains drawn from one sample of a study of T cells in Graves' hyperthyroidism and ophthalmopathy. TCRdb reprocessed the multiplex PCR reads via MiXCR and lists one record per CDR3 protein. The data hold a few hundred thousand distinct CDR3 sequences, with approximately 25% observed a single time. The specimen sequenced was blood. These receptors came from a man in his forties or fifties with Graves' hyperthyroidism. CDR3s include the opening cysteine and the closing phenylalanine or tryptophan. The D gene is left open where the match is weak. Only some rows state a clone size, as once, few, many or a class for expanded clones.

size	J	V	D	CDR3	DNA
NA	TRBJ1-5	TRBV30	NA	CAWSVRFGNQPQHF	TGTGCCTGGAGTGTACGCTTCGGCAATCAGCCCCAGCATTTT
few	TRBJ2-7	TRBV6-1	TRBD2	CASSITPSGRHYEQYF	TGTGCCAGCAGTATTACCCCTAGCGGGAGGCACTACGAGCAGTACTTC
few	TRBJ2-5	TRBV11-1	NA	CASTNGRDPRRETQYF	TGTGCCAGCACCAACGGCAGGGACCCCCGGCGAGAGACCCAGTACTTC
few	TRBJ2-5	TRBV28	NA	CASIETGRETQYF	TGTGCCAGCATAGAGACAGGGAGGGAGACCCAGTACTTC
NA	TRBJ2-4	TRBV12-5	TRBD2	CASGLVSGSDIQYF	TGTGCTAGTGGTTTGGTTAGCGGGAGTGACATTCAGTACTTC
NA	TRBJ2-3	TRBV7-3	NA	CASSSLGREGDTQYF	TGTGCCAGCAGCTCCCTAGGACGCGAAGGAGATACGCAGTATTTT
few	TRBJ1-5	TRBV2	NA	CASSDARGNQPQHF	TGTGCCAGCAGTGATGCCAGGGGCAATCAGCCCCAGCATTTT
NA	TRBJ2-5	TRBV2	TRBD2	CASSDIMGGSQETQYF	TGTGCCAGCAGTGATATAATGGGGGGGAGCCAAGAGACCCAGTACTTC
few	TRBJ2-1	TRBV7-3	TRBD1	CASSLTPAGGNEQFF	TGTGCCAGCAGCTTAACGCCAGCAGGGGGCAATGAGCAGTTCTTC
NA	TRBJ1-5	TRBV11-3	NA	CASSLGTDNQPQHF	TGTGCCAGCAGCTTGGGTACAGACAATCAGCCCCAGCATTTT
many	TRBJ2-7	TRBV27	TRBD2	CASSATSGRALVQYF	TGTGCCAGCAGTGCGACTAGCGGGAGGGCCCTCGTGCAGTACTTC
NA	TRBJ2-3	TRBV4-1	TRBD2	CASSLLAGEGDTQYF	TGCGCCAGCAGCCTACTAGCGGGAGAGGGGGATACGCAGTATTTT
NA	TRBJ2-4	TRBV11-2	NA	CASSFTSGQAKNIQYF	TGTGCCAGCAGCTTCACTTCCGGACAGGCCAAAAACATTCAGTACTTC
few	TRBJ2-2	TRBV6-5	NA	CASSYSIPRENTGELFF	TGTGCCAGCAGTTACTCGATTCCCAGGGAGAACACCGGGGAGCTGTTTTTT
NA	TRBJ2-2	TRBV24-1	NA	CATSDFRGSGEGPGSCFF	NA
few	TRBJ1-1	TRBV27	TRBD1	CASRGQGAHLRAFF	TGTGCCAGCAGGGGACAGGGGGCGCATCTAAGAGCTTTCTTT
NA	TRBJ2-5	TRBV5-1	TRBD2	CASSLSAGEETQYF	TGTGCCAGCAGCTTGAGTGCGGGGGAAGAGACCCAGTACTTC
NA	TRBJ2-1	TRBV7-9	TRBD2	CASSQLAQGGTYNEQFF	TGTGCCAGCAGCCAACTAGCGCAGGGCGGGACTTACAATGAGCAGTTCTTC
few	TRBJ2-1	TRBV30	TRBD2	CAWSTPGGAYNEQFF	TGTGCCTGGAGTACTCCGGGAGGTGCCTACAATGAGCAGTTCTTC
NA	TRBJ1-1	TRBV7-9	NA	CASSRSTGGTEAFF	TGTGCCAGCAGCCGATCGACAGGAGGTACTGAAGCTTTCTTT
NA	TRBJ2-5	TRBV5-1	TRBD2	CASSHLADQETQYF	TGCGCCAGCAGCCACCTAGCGGACCAAGAGACCCAGTACTTC
few	TRBJ2-7	TRBV6-1	TRBD1	CASRVRTGSNEQYF	TGTGCCAGCAGAGTAAGGACAGGGAGCAACGAGCAGTACTTC
few	TRBJ2-7	TRBV5-1	TRBD2	CASSPGLAGGPPYEQYF	TGCGCCAGCAGCCCTGGACTAGCGGGAGGGCCCCCCTACGAGCAGTACTTC
NA	TRBJ1-1	TRBV20-1	NA	CSAPRSSRGTEAFF	TGCAGTGCCCCCCGCTCTTCGCGGGGCACTGAAGCTTTCTTT
NA	TRBJ2-7	TRBV11-2	NA	CASSLEAGLAYEQYF	TGTGCCAGCAGCTTAGAGGCGGGATTGGCCTACGAGCAGTACTTC
NA	TRBJ2-1	TRBV29-1	TRBD2	CSVVVAGRLNEQFF	TGCAGCGTTGTGGTAGCGGGCCGCCTCAATGAGCAGTTCTTC
NA	TRBJ2-2	TRBV7-9	NA	CASSLQVWRAKDTGELFF	TGTGCCAGCAGCTTACAGGTTTGGAGGGCCAAGGATACCGGGGAGCTGTTTTTT
few	TRBJ1-2	TRBV3-1	NA	CASSQFDRRNYGYTF	TGTGCCAGCAGCCAATTTGACAGGCGTAACTATGGCTACACCTTC
few	TRBJ1-2	TRBV6-1	NA	CASTKTGGPPETYGYTF	TGTGCCAGCACCAAAACGGGCGGGCCACCGGAGACCTATGGCTACACCTTC
NA	TRBJ2-7	TRBV30	TRBD1	CAWNPGTGVREQYF	TGTGCCTGGAACCCCGGGACAGGGGTAAGGGAGCAGTACTTC
NA	TRBJ1-1	TRBV11-1	TRBD1	CASSLASQTGPTEAFF	TGTGCCAGCAGCTTAGCATCCCAGACAGGGCCCACTGAAGCTTTCTTT
few	TRBJ2-5	TRBV6-1	NA	CASTDPTRGDQYF	TGTGCCAGCACGGACCCCACCAGGGGGGACCAGTACTTC
NA	TRBJ2-1	TRBV25-1	TRBD1	CASSEGQGFSYNEQFF	TGTGCCAGCAGTGAGGGACAGGGTTTTTCCTACAATGAGCAGTTCTTC
many	TRBJ2-3	TRBV11-2	NA	CASSFDHGLRGTDTQYF	TGTGCCAGCAGCTTTGATCACGGGCTTAGAGGCACAGATACGCAGTATTTT
many	TRBJ2-1	TRBV7-8	NA	CASSLARGGEQFF	TGTGCCAGCAGCTTAGCACGGGGTGGTGAGCAGTTCTTC
NA	TRBJ2-3	TRBV6-2/TRBV6-3	NA	CASLNTDTQYF	TGTGCCAGCCTCAACACAGATACGCAGTATTTT
few	TRBJ2-3	TRBV20-1	TRBD1	CSAGLQGDTQYF	TGCAGTGCTGGATTACAGGGGGATACGCAGTATTTT
few	TRBJ2-6	TRBV24-1	NA	CATSDLDSSGANVLTF	TGTGCCACCAGTGATTTAGACAGTTCTGGGGCCAACGTCCTGACTTTC
NA	TRBJ2-2	TRBV28	TRBD2	CASTPLAGSFTGELFF	TGTGCCAGCACCCCCTTAGCGGGATCTTTCACCGGGGAGCTGTTTTTT
NA	TRBJ2-7	TRBV5-1	NA	CASSSQQGEQYF	TGCGCCAGCAGCAGCCAACAGGGTGAGCAGTACTTC
NA	TRBJ1-6	TRBV4-1	NA	CASSQTNGHLHF	TGCGCCAGCAGCCAGACCAACGGACATCTCCACTTT
many	TRBJ1-1	TRBV6-1	NA	CASRVGWNTEAFF	TGTGCCAGCAGGGTGGGCTGGAACACTGAAGCTTTCTTT
NA	TRBJ2-2	TRBV24-1	TRBD1	CATSHFFGTGGTGELFF	TGTGCCACCAGTCATTTTTTCGGGACAGGGGGAACCGGGGAGCTGTTTTTT
NA	TRBJ2-7	TRBV11-2	TRBD2	CASSPRTSGGGVKQYF	TGTGCCAGCAGCCCCCGGACTAGCGGAGGAGGAGTCAAGCAGTACTTC
many	TRBJ2-7	TRBV11-2	TRBD1	CASSLQTGGGYEQYF	TGTGCCAGCAGCCTACAGACAGGGGGTGGTTACGAGCAGTACTTC
NA	TRBJ1-2	TRBV3-1	NA	CASSQDRGVGGYTF	TGTGCCAGCAGCCAAGATCGAGGGGTAGGAGGCTACACCTTC